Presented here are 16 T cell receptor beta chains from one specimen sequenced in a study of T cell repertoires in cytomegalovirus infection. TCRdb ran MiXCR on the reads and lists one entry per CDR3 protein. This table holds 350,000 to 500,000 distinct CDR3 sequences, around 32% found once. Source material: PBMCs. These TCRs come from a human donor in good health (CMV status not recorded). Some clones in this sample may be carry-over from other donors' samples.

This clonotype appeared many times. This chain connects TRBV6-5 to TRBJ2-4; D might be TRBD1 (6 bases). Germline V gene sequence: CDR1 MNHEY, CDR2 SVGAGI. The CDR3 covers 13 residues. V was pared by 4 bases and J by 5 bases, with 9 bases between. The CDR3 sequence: CASSSWTENIQYF. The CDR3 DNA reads TGTGCCAGCAGTTCTTGGACAGAAAACATTCAGTACTTC.

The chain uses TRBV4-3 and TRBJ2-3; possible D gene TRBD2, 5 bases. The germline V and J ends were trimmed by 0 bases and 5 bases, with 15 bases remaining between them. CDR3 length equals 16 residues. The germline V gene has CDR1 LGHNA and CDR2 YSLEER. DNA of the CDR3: TGCGCCAGCAGCCAAGATCGGATACTAGTGGGAGATACGCAGTATTTT. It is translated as CASSQDRILVGDTQYF.

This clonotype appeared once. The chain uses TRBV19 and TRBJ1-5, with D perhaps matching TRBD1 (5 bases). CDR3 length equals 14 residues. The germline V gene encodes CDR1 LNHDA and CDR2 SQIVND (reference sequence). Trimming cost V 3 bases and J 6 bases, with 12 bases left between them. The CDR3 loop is CASSMGQGPQPQHF. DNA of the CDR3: TGTGCCAGTAGTATGGGTCAGGGTCCTCAGCCCCAGCATTTT.

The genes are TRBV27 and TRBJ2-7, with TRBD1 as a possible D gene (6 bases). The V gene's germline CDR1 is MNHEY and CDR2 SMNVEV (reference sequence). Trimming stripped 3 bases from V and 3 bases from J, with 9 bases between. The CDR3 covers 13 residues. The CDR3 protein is CASSFDRFYEQYF. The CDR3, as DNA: TGTGCCAGCAGTTTCGACAGGTTCTACGAGCAGTACTTC.

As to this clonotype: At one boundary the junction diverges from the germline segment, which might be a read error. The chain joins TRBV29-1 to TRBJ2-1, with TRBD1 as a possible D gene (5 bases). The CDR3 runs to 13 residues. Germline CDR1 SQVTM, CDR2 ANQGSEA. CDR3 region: CSVGRAPYNDQFF. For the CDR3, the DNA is TGCAGCGTTGGCAGGGCCCCTTACAATGATCAGTTCTTC.

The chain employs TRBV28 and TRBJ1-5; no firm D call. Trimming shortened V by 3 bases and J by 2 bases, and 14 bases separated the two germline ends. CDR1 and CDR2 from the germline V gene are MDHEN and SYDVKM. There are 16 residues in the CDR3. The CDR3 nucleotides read TGTGCCAGCAGTTTTAGGGATAGAATGGGCAATCAGCCCCAGCATTTT. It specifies CASSFRDRMGNQPQHF.

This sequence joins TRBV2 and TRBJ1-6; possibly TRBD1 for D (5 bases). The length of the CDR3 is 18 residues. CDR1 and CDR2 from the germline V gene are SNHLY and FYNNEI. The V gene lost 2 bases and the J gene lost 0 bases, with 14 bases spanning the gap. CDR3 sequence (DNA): TGTGCCAGCAGTGAACGGGACCCACGTTACTCCTATAATTCACCCCTCCACTTT. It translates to CASSERDPRYSYNSPLHF.

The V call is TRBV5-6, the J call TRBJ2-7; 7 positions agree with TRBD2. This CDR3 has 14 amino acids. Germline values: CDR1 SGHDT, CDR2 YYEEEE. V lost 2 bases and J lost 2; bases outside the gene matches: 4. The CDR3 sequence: CASSLAGYTYEQYF. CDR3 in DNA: TGTGCCAGCAGCTTAGCGGGGTACACCTACGAGCAGTACTTC. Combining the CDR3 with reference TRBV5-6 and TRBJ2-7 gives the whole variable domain DAGVTQSPTHLIKTRGQQVTLRCSPKSGHDTVSWYQQALGQGPQFIFQYYEEEERQRGNFPDRFSGHQFPNYSSELNVNALLLGDSALYLCASSLAGYTYEQYFGPGTRLTVT.

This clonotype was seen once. The CDR3 protein is CASSSQRGLYEQYF. The DNA for the CDR3 is TGTGCCAGCAGTTCCCAGAGGGGGCTATACGAGCAGTACTTC. The chain employs TRBV6-1 and TRBJ2-7, with TRBD1 identical over 7 bases. V was pared by 5 bases and J by 4 bases, with 8 bases of the junction left unmatched. Germline CDR1 is MNHNS and CDR2 is SASEGT. This CDR3 is built from 14 residues.

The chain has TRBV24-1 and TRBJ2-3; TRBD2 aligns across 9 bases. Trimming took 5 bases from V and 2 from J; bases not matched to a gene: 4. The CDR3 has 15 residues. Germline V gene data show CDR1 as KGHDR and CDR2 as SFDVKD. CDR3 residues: CATSAASGVTDTQYF. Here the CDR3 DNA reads TGTGCCACCAGTGCGGCTAGCGGGGTCACAGATACGCAGTATTTT.

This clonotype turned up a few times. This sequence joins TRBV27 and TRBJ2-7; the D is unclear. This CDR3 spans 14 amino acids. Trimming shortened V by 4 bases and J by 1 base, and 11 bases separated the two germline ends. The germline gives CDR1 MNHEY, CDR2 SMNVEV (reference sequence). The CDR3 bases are TGTGCCAGCAGTTCGGCCGACACATCCTACGAGCAGTACTTC. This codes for CASSSADTSYEQYF.

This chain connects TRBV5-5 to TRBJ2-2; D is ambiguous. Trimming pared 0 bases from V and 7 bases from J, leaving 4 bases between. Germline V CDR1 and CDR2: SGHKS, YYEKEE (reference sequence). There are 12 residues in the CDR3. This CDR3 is CASSLGVGELFF. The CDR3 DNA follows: TGTGCCAGCAGCTTGGGAGTCGGGGAGCTGTTTTTT.

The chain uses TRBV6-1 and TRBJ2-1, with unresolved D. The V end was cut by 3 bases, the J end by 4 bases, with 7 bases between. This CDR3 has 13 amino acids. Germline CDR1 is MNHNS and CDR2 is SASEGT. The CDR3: CASSDSRYNEQFF. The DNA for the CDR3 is TGTGCCAGCAGTGATTCGAGATACAATGAGCAGTTCTTC.

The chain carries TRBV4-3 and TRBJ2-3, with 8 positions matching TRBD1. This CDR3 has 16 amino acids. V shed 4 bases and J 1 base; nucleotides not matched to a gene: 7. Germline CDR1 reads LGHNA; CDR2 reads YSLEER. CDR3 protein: CASSRGQGSGTDTQYF. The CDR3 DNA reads TGCGCCAGCAGCCGAGGACAGGGAAGCGGCACAGATACGCAGTATTTT.

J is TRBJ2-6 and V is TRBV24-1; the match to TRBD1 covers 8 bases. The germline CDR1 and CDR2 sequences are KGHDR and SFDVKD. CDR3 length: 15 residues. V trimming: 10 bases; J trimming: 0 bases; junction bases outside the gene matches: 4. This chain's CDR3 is CATGQGVSGANVLTF. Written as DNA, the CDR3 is TGTGCCACTGGACAGGGAGTCTCTGGGGCCAACGTCCTGACTTTC.

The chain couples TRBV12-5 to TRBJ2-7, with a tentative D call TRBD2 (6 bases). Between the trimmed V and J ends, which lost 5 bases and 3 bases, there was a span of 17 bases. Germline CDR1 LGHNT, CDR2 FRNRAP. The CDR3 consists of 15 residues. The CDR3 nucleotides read TGTGCTAGTGGTCTGCCGGGGTACGGGAGCTACGAGCAGTACTTC. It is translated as CASGLPGYGSYEQYF.